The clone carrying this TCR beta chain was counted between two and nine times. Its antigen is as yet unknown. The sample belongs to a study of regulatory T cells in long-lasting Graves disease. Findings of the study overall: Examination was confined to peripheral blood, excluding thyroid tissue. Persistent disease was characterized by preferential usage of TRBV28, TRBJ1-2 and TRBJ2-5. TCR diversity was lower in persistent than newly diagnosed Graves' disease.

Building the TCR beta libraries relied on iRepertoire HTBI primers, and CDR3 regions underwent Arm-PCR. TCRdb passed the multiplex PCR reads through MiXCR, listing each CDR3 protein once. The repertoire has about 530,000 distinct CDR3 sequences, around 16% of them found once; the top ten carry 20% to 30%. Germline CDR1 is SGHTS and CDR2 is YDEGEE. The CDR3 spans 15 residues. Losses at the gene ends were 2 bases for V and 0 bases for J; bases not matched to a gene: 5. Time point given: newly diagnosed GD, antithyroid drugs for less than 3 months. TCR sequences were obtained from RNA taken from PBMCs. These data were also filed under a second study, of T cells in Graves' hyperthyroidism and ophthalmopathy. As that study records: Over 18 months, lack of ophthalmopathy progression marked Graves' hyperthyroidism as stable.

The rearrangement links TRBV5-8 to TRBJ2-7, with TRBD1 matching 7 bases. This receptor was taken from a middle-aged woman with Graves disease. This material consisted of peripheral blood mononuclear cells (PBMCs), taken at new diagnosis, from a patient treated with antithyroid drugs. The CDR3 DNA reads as TGTGCCAGCAGCTTACTACCAGGGGGCTCCTACGAGCAGTACTTC. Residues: CASSLLPGGSYEQYF.